This is a list of T cell receptor beta chains from one sample in a study of vaccination and CD4 T cells after COVID-19. Their target antigens are unknown. From the PCR reads, TCRdb called clonotypes with MiXCR, one entry per CDR3 protein. The sample has approximately 7,100 distinct CDR3 sequences; approximately 52% are singletons. Sequencing used CD4+ T cells from blood, cultured in vitro. The receptors come from a human donor in good health. The conserved cysteine and the conserved F or W are not part of the CDR3 here.

v_call	cdr3_aa
TRBV24-1	ATSDRQGSDTQY
TRBV21-1	ASRAIRPTKTYEQY
TRBV20-1	SARGAGQANEKLF
TRBV6-5	ASSYSNRPLYGYT
TRBV10-1	ASSHRGSGELF
TRBV7-9	ASAVRGETQY
TRBV6-1	ASSSRGAPTYEQY
TRBV7-2	ASSLRDRQNEKLF
TRBV12-3/TRBV12-4	ASSSHYPGQGMYQPQH
TRBV19	ASSIGGTNYGYT
TRBV29-1	SVPRQTNYGYT
TRBV12-3/TRBV12-4	ASSPPGTGYEQF
TRBV12-3/TRBV12-4	ASSHARLTGPDTQY
TRBV20-1	SAAGQGAIDRVGVIKDTIY
TRBV6-1	ASTPSGTAGSSEQY
TRBV12-3/TRBV12-4	ASSFGGLFRGYT
TRBV6-1	ASSEAGRTDTQY
TRBV7-6	ASSLDISGTVSGNTIY
TRBV27	ASRGLAGVTGELF
TRBV7-2	ASSTGFTDTQY
TRBV7-2	ASRLGFPLLNTEAF
TRBV12-3/TRBV12-4	ASSVQGRETQY
TRBV19	ASSPLEVGESPLH